The clone carrying this T cell receptor (beta chain) was recorded a few times. Its antigen remains unidentified. V trimming: 9 bases; J trimming: 12 bases; junction bases outside the gene matches: 17. The CDR3 is made up of 15 amino acids. CDR1 and CDR2 from the germline V gene are MNHEY and SVGAGI. It was from roughly 20-30 mg of unsorted bulk tissue that RNA and DNA were co-extracted. Primary liver carcinoma, confirmed by histopathology, was surgically resected. Using a constant-region primer together with ProtoScript II reverse transcriptase, TCR beta cDNA was made from around 0.55 ug of total RNA. Slightly modified ARM-PCR with three nested multiplex PCR rounds yielded TCR beta libraries. Running 9 to 11 cycles apiece, the first two PCR rounds relied on TRBV1-TRBV30 forward primers together with a C-beta reverse primer. TCRdb re-called the multiplex PCR reads through MiXCR, storing one row per CDR3 protein. The sample carries 80,000 or so distinct CDR3 sequences, approximately 70% recorded once.

The entry originates in a study of tumor-infiltrating lymphocytes in primary liver carcinoma. About the research overall: All lesions had stage T1-T3 N0M0 and roughly 4.2 to 10 cm widths. Study-wide results and limits: Compared with tumor region pairs, tumor-adjacent and tumor-blood pairs overlapped less. Tumors carried a top-250-clone fraction significantly exceeding that of blood (p = 0.039).

The sequenced sample was tumor-adjacent normal liver tissue. This clonotype was sampled from a man aged 35-49 years with primary liver carcinoma and hepatitis B virus infection. The chain employs TRBV6-5 and TRBJ1-6; the match to TRBD1 covers 7 bases. The CDR3 DNA is TGTGCCAGTAGGGTTGAACAGGGGTGGTCTTTACCCCTCCACTTT. Translating it yields CASRVEQGWSLPLHF.